Listed here are 29 T cell receptor beta chains from one sample, sequenced in a study of response to subunit inactivated influenza vaccine. TCRdb re-called the RT-PCR reads with MiXCR, one entry per CDR3 protein. The sample yields roughly 700,000 distinct CDR3 sequences, around 14% seen once. Sequenced material: PBMCs from blood, taken about 13 days after vaccination. The origin of the receptors is a man aged 50 to 59 who received an inactivated influenza vaccine.

The sample holds a few counts of this clonotype. The rearrangement links TRBV12-3 or TRBV12-4 to TRBJ2-2, with TRBD1 matching 7 bases. Germline trimming cut 1 base from V and 7 bases from J; bases unmatched to any gene: 6. This CDR3 contains 15 residues. CDR3 DNA sequence: TGTGCCAGCAGTTTAGTTAGCCGGACAGGCGGGGAGCTGTTTTTT. Its protein is CASSLVSRTGGELFF.

The chain combines TRBV15 with TRBJ1-1, with D possibly being TRBD1 (6 bases). CDR3 size: 14 residues. The V and J ends lost 4 bases and 0 bases respectively, with 9 bases between them. Germline loops: CDR1 LNHNV, CDR2 YYDKDF (reference sequence). In DNA, the CDR3 is TGTGCCACCAGCATGGACAGAATGAACACTGAAGCTTTCTTT. It translates to CATSMDRMNTEAFF. The full variable domain, completed using reference TRBV15 and TRBJ1-1, is DAMVIQNPRYQVTQFGKPVTLSCSQTLNHNVMYWYQQKSSQAPKLLFHYYDKDFNNEADTPDNFQSRRPNTSFCFLDIRSPGLGDTAMYLCATSMDRMNTEAFFGQGTRLTVV.

Comments on this clonotype: A much larger clone is a single base away; this may be a read error. The rearrangement links TRBV7-9 to TRBJ2-7; 12 nucleotides agree with TRBD2. CDR3 length equals 14 residues. Germline V CDR1 and CDR2: SEHNR, FQNEAQ (reference sequence). V dropped 5 bases and J dropped 3; count of bases not matched to a gene: 2. The CDR3 DNA sequence: TGTGCCAGCAGCGGACTAGCGGGACTCTACGAGCAGTACTTC. This translates into CASSGLAGLYEQYF.

V is TRBV7-3 and J is TRBJ2-3; TRBD2 aligns across 7 bases. This CDR3 has 14 residues. J was trimmed by 4 bases and V by 4 bases; bases with no gene match: 5. Germline values: CDR1 SGHTA, CDR2 FQGTGA. DNA for the CDR3: TGTGCCAGCAGCTGGGAGGGGCCATCAGATACGCAGTATTTT. Translated, it gives CASSWEGPSDTQYF.

The rearrangement uses TRBV29-1 and TRBJ2-5, with D possibly matching TRBD1 (5 bases). The CDR3 loop spans 14 amino acids. V was shortened by 3 bases and J by 3 bases, with 14 bases between the two germline ends. Looked up from germline, CDR1 is SQVTM and CDR2 is ANQGSEA. The CDR3 coding sequence is TGCAGCGTTGATGTTCCAGGGATGGAAGAGACCCAGTACTTC. Its translation is CSVDVPGMEETQYF.

This clonotype came up many times. The chain recombines TRBV6-5 with TRBJ1-5; weak D call: TRBD1 (6 bases). Trimming removed 0 bases at V and 2 bases at J, with 11 bases between. This CDR3 is 16 amino acids long. Germline-derived CDR1 and CDR2 are MNHEY and SVGAGI. Here the CDR3 reads CASSYSGGAGNQPQHF. CDR3 DNA sequence: TGTGCCAGCAGTTACTCGGGGGGGGCTGGCAATCAGCCCCAGCATTTT.

This chain's CDR3 is CASSLEARGSSYNEQFF. The CDR3 DNA reads TGTGCCAGCAGCTTGGAGGCGCGGGGGAGCTCCTACAATGAGCAGTTCTTC. The chain joins TRBV5-4 to TRBJ2-1; 7 positions match TRBD2. The junction had 6 bases not matched to a gene; V was cut back by 0 bases and J by 0 bases. The CDR3 consists of 17 residues. Germline V gene data show CDR1 as SGHNT and CDR2 as YYREEE (reference sequence). The complete variable domain, with remaining parts taken from reference TRBV5-4 and TRBJ2-1, reads ETGVTQSPTHLIKTRGQQVTLRCSSQSGHNTVSWYQQALGQGPQFIFQYYREEENGRGNFPPRFSGLQFPNYSSELNVNALELDDSALYLCASSLEARGSSYNEQFFGPGTRLTVL.

This clonotype was observed once. V usage is TRBV20-1 and J usage is TRBJ2-5; tentative D call: TRBD2 (6 bases). Germline V gene sequence: CDR1 DFQATT, CDR2 SNEGSKA (reference sequence). The CDR3 runs 15 residues. V lost 1 base and J 3 bases, leaving 15 bases between the germline ends. CDR3 in DNA: TGCAGTGCTAGAGTAGCGGCGGGGCCGGAAGAGACCCAGTACTTC. Amino acids: CSARVAAGPEETQYF.

This clonotype occurred a few times. This sequence joins TRBV20-1 and TRBJ2-7; maybe TRBD2 (5 bases). Germline-derived CDR1 and CDR2 are DFQATT and SNEGSKA (reference sequence). Trimming removed 1 base at V and 3 bases at J, with 10 bases between. The CDR3 covers 13 residues. The CDR3 DNA is TGCAGTGCTAGAGCGAGCGGAGGCTACGAGCAGTACTTC. It translates to CSARASGGYEQYF.

The chain recombines TRBV9 with TRBJ1-6, with 10 bases fitting TRBD1. The germline V gene has CDR1 SGDLS and CDR2 YYNGEE. V gave up 0 bases and J gave up 8 bases; unmatched junction bases: 2. The CDR3 has 15 amino acids. CDR3 region: CASSVGGTGDSPLHF. DNA of the CDR3: TGTGCCAGCAGCGTAGGGGGGACAGGGGATTCACCCCTCCACTTT.

The V and J genes are TRBV29-1 and TRBJ2-7; D may match TRBD1 or TRBD2 (5 bases each). Trimming took off 8 bases at V and 3 bases at J, with 20 bases between the two ends. CDR1 SQVTM and CDR2 ANQGSEA come from the germline V gene. The CDR3 runs 14 residues. The CDR3 DNA sequence: TGCAGCCCCCACGGGGCTGGGACCGACTACGAGCAGTACTTC. It yields the protein CSPHGAGTDYEQYF.

This clonotype was recorded at least ten times. The chain joins TRBV6-1 to TRBJ2-3, with 10 bases lining up with TRBD1. V trimming: 1 base; J trimming: 4 bases; junction bases outside the gene matches: 2. Germline CDR1 MNHNS, CDR2 SASEGT. This CDR3 is 15 amino acids long. CDR3 loop: CASSEGQGAPDTQYF. The CDR3 DNA reads as TGTGCCAGCAGTGAAGGACAGGGGGCCCCAGATACGCAGTATTTT.

The CDR3 reads CASSPPSAGNTIYF. The CDR3 DNA sequence: TGTGCCAGCTCACCACCGTCGGCTGGAAACACCATATATTTT. The V and J genes are TRBV18 and TRBJ1-3; D remains unclear. The CDR3 contains 14 residues. Trimming took 0 bases from V and 2 from J, leaving 5 bases between them. CDR1 is KGHSH, CDR2 LQKENI, per germline. The full variable domain, completed using reference TRBV18 and TRBJ1-3, is NAGVMQNPRHLVRRRGQEARLRCSPMKGHSHVYWYRQLPEEGLKFMVYLQKENIIDESGMPKERFSAEFPKEGPSILRIQQVVRGDSAAYFCASSPPSAGNTIYFGEGSWLTVV.

In its sample, this clonotype was seen a few times. The genes are TRBV20-1 and TRBJ1-4, with D unresolved. The CDR3 is 15 residues long. Between the trimmed V and J ends, which lost 0 bases and 3 bases, there was a span of 11 bases. Germline V gene lookup returns CDR1 DFQATT and CDR2 SNEGSKA (reference sequence). The CDR3 is CSARDHALANEKLFF. DNA for the CDR3: TGCAGTGCTAGAGATCATGCTTTGGCTAATGAAAAACTGTTTTTT.

This clonotype was observed a handful of times. The rearrangement uses TRBV28 and TRBJ2-7; D perhaps matches TRBD1 (5 bases). The CDR3 spans 12 residues. V gave up 6 bases and J gave up 6 bases, with 12 bases separating them. CDR1 MDHEN and CDR2 SYDVKM come from the germline V gene. The CDR3 here is CASSTGSGEQYF. DNA of the CDR3: TGTGCCAGCAGCACAGGCTCCGGCGAGCAGTACTTC.

This clonotype has more than one count but fewer than ten. The CDR3 reads CASTAPGGVNTEAFF. Written as DNA, the CDR3 is TGTGCCAGCACCGCGCCCGGTGGGGTGAACACTGAAGCTTTCTTT. The J gene is TRBJ1-1, the V gene TRBV28; D remains ambiguous. Trimming pared 7 bases from V and 0 bases from J, leaving 15 bases between. Germline CDR1 MDHEN, CDR2 SYDVKM. This CDR3 comprises 15 residues.

This clonotype is a singleton in its sample. This chain joins TRBV5-6 and TRBJ2-7, with D tentatively TRBD2 (5 bases). V lost 8 bases, J lost 3 bases, and 18 bases lay in between. This CDR3 has 14 amino acids. The germline CDR1 and CDR2 sequences are SGHDT and YYEEEE. For the CDR3, the DNA is TGTGCCAGGAGCCCCGGACTGAACTGCTACGAGCAGTACTTC. Translating gives CARSPGLNCYEQYF.

The chain combines TRBV27 with TRBJ2-7; D perhaps matches TRBD2 (6 bases). The V end lost 2 bases, the J end lost 6 bases, and 23 bases lay between the germline ends. The germline CDR1 and CDR2 sequences are MNHEY and SMNVEV (reference sequence). This CDR3 region has 17 residues. CDR3 amino acids: CASSLTASFWGGPEQYF. The DNA of the CDR3 is TGTGCCAGCAGTTTAACAGCTTCATTTTGGGGAGGTCCCGAGCAGTACTTC.

This clonotype showed up many times. This chain joins TRBV7-9 and TRBJ1-2; no firm D call. CDR1 and CDR2 (germline): SEHNR, FQNEAQ (reference sequence). The CDR3 spans 11 residues. Trimming pared 5 bases from V and 8 bases from J, leaving 9 bases between. The CDR3 DNA is TGTGCCAGCAGCCAACAATGGGGCTACACCTTC. It yields the protein CASSQQWGYTF.

The rearrangement uses TRBV11-2 and TRBJ2-5; 13 bases are a match to TRBD2. V lost 5 bases to trimming and J lost 4 bases; unmatched junction nucleotides: 10. Germline-derived CDR1 and CDR2 are SGHAT and FQNNGV. The CDR3 consists of 17 residues. The CDR3 spells CASSPNRLAGGGETQYF. DNA of the CDR3: TGTGCCAGCAGCCCCAACCGACTAGCGGGAGGCGGAGAGACCCAGTACTTC.

The V and J genes are TRBV10-3 and TRBJ2-7, with D unresolved. Germline lookup yields CDR1 ENHRY and CDR2 SYGVKD. Deletions cut 6 bases from V and 3 bases from J, with 9 bases between. This CDR3 is 12 amino acids long. The CDR3: CAISTVGYEQYF. The DNA of the CDR3 is TGTGCCATCAGCACTGTCGGCTACGAGCAGTACTTC.

This clonotype was counted ten times or more. The chain joins TRBV6-1 to TRBJ2-7; TRBD2 matches 7 bases. The germline V gene has CDR1 MNHNS and CDR2 SASEGT. With 7 bases clipped from V and 4 bases from J, the junction kept 10 bases outside the gene matches. CDR3 size: 14 residues. The CDR3 bases are TGTGCCAGCAAAACGGGGAGGGAAGCATACGAGCAGTACTTC. Protein: CASKTGREAYEQYF.

The gene calls are TRBV6-1 and TRBJ1-3, with a tentative D call TRBD1 (5 bases). Trimming stripped 2 bases from V and 0 bases from J, with 11 bases between. This CDR3 region has 16 residues. From germline, CDR1 is MNHNS and CDR2 SASEGT. The CDR3 DNA follows: TGTGCCAGCAGTGAAAAGGGACGCCTCTCTGGAAACACCATATATTTT. It translates to CASSEKGRLSGNTIYF.

Only a few counts were recorded for this clonotype. The chain combines TRBV18 with TRBJ2-7; 9 bases match TRBD2. This CDR3 has 17 residues. Germline V gene lookup returns CDR1 KGHSH and CDR2 LQKENI. V shed 5 bases, J shed 3 bases, and the junction held 14 bases outside the gene matches. As DNA, the CDR3 is TGTGCCAGCTCATCTAAAAACAGCCTAGCGGGATACTACGAGCAGTACTTC. Translation: CASSSKNSLAGYYEQYF.

The gene calls are TRBV20-1 and TRBJ1-6; D is unclear. CDR1 and CDR2 from the germline V gene are DFQATT and SNEGSKA (reference sequence). This CDR3 has 14 amino acids. V lost 4 bases and J lost 6, with 13 bases in between. The CDR3 is CSATQYLTNSPLHF. The DNA of the CDR3 is TGCAGTGCTACCCAATACTTGACTAATTCACCCCTCCACTTT.

A few counts support this clonotype. The junction departs from germline at one end; a sequencing error may be responsible. The genes are TRBV3-1 and TRBJ1-2; D possibly corresponds to TRBD1 (5 bases). CDR1 is LGHDT and CDR2 is YNNKEL in the germline V gene (reference sequence). This CDR3 region has 13 residues. Written as DNA, the CDR3 is TGTGCCAGCAGCCAAGAATGGACACGCTCCCCTTCCTTC. This translates into CASSQEWTRSPSF. Drawing the rest from reference TRBV3-1 and TRBJ1-2, the complete variable domain is DTAVSQTPKYLVTQMGNDKSIKCEQNLGHDTMYWYKQDSKKFLKIMFSYNNKELIINETVPNRFSPKSPDKAHLNLHINSLELGDSAVYFCASSQEWTRSPSFGSGTRLTVV.

This clonotype was counted only a few times. The rearrangement uses TRBV28 and TRBJ1-2, with a possible D match to TRBD1 (6 bases). Trimming stripped 5 bases from V and 5 bases from J, with 12 bases between. Germline CDR1 MDHEN, CDR2 SYDVKM. The CDR3 spans 13 residues. In nucleotides, the CDR3 is TGTGCCAGCAGTCCAGGGGCGCCATATGGCTACACCTTC. It translates to CASSPGAPYGYTF.

V and J are TRBV12-5 and TRBJ2-5; 8 bases agree with TRBD1. The CDR3 covers 15 residues. Trimming took 1 base from V and 4 from J; bases not matched to a gene: 5. The germline CDR1 and CDR2 sequences are LGHNT and FRNRAP. CDR3 coding DNA: TGTGCTAGTGGTTTGGGATACGACAGGGGAGAGACCCAGTACTTC. Protein product: CASGLGYDRGETQYF. Looking up the rest from reference TRBV12-5 and TRBJ2-5 gives the full variable domain: DARVTQTPRHKVTEMGQEVTMRCQPILGHNTVFWYRQTMMQGLELLAYFRNRAPLDDSGMPKDRFSAEMPDATLATLKIQPSEPRDSAVYFCASGLGYDRGETQYFGPGTRLLVL.

This chain connects TRBV20-1 to TRBJ2-5, with D tentatively TRBD1 (6 bases). V lost 5 bases and J lost 7, with 20 bases in between. The CDR3 is made up of 14 amino acids. CDR1 and CDR2 (germline): DFQATT, SNEGSKA (reference sequence). Written as DNA, the CDR3 is TGCAGTGCTGGCAACACCCAGGGGTGGCGGACCCAGTACTTC. It encodes CSAGNTQGWRTQYF.